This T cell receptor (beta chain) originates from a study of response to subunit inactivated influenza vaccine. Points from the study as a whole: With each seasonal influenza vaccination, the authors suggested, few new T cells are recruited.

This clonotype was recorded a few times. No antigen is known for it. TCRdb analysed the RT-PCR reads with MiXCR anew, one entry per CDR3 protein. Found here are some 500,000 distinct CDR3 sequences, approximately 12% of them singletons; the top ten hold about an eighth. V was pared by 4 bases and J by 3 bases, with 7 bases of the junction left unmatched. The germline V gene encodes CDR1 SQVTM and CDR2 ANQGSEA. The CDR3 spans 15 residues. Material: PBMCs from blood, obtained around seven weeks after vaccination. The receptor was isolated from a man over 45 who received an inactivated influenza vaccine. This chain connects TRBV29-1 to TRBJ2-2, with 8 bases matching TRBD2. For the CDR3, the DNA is TGCAGCGTTGTCGGCGGGGGGTCGTACACCGGGGAGCTGTTTTTT. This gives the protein CSVVGGGSYTGELFF.